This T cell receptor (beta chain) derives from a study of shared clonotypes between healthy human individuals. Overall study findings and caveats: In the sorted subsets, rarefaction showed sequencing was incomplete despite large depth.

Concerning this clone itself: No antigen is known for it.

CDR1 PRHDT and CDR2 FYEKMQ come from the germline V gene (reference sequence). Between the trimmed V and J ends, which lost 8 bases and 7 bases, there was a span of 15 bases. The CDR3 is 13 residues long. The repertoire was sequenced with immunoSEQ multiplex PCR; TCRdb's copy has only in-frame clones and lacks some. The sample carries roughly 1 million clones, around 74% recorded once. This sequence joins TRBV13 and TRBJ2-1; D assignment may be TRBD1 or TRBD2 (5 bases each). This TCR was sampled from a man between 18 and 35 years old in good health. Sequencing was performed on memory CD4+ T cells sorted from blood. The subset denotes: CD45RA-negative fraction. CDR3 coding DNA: TGTGCCAGCGGGAGTAGGGGTGGTAATGAGCAGTTCTTC. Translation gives CASGSRGGNEQFF.